Below, 32 T cell receptor beta chains from the same sample are listed, as sequenced in a study of shared clonotypes between healthy human individuals (dated by TCRdb to about 2020). CD8 naive samples were CD45RO-negative cells positively selected for CCR7, giving a CD45RA+CCR7+ population that excluded TemRA cells. Library prep was done by the immunoSEQ multiplex PCR assay. Imported from immuneACCESS, the table was reduced by TCRdb to in-frame sequences with V and J called. These copies leave out some clones; in studies compared against another copy, an unresolved V gene accounts for under half, and the cause of the remainder is not known. The table for this sample lists approximately 2,000,000 clones; about 93% of them were counted only once. The ten largest account for 1.5% to 2% of the sample. The sample was naive CD8+ T cells from PBMCs. This specimen's cell subset or site label, per the study, means: CD45RA+CCR7+. The receptors here all came from a man younger than 35 in good health. Some clones in this sample may be carry-over from other donors' samples.

The chain employs TRBV2 and TRBJ1-4, with TRBD1 as a possible D gene (6 bases). Germline V gene lookup returns CDR1 SNHLY and CDR2 FYNNEI. The CDR3 is made up of 16 amino acids. Trimming left V 8 bases short and J 0 bases short, with 16 bases between. The CDR3 region has the DNA TGTGCCAGCGCCGGAGGGGGGCTTGCAACTAATGAAAAACTGTTTTTT. It translates to CASAGGGLATNEKLFF.

This rearrangement joins TRBV19 to TRBJ1-2; D is perhaps TRBD1 (6 bases). V was clipped by 6 bases and J by 6 bases, with 17 bases between them. CDR3 size: 14 residues. Germline loops: CDR1 LNHDA, CDR2 SQIVND (reference sequence). The CDR3 DNA is TGTGCCAGTAGCCAGCTCACGGGGGGCAATGGCTACACCTTC. This translates into CASSQLTGGNGYTF.

This chain uses TRBV7-9 with TRBJ2-3; no reliable D call. V was cut by 1 base and J by 6 bases, with 11 bases left in between. Germline CDR1 is SEHNR and CDR2 is FQNEAQ (reference sequence). The CDR3 consists of 14 residues. The DNA of the CDR3 is TGTGCCAGCAGCTTAGGGATCCTAGGGGATACGCAGTATTTT. Protein: CASSLGILGDTQYF.

V gene TRBV1 combines with J gene TRBJ2-1; the listed D gene, TRBD2, was not tested against the DNA. TRBV1 is a pseudogene. This CDR3 has 15 amino acids. DNA of the CDR3: TGCACCAGCAGCCAAGGGAACCGGGTCAACAATGAGCAGTTCTTC. Translating gives CTSSQGNRVNNEQFF.

This sequence joins TRBV30 and TRBJ1-3; maybe TRBD1 (6 bases). V shed 0 bases and J shed 2 bases, with 11 bases lying between them. Germline CDR1 and CDR2: GTSNPN and SVGIG (reference sequence). CDR3 length: 15 residues. CDR3 sequence reads: CAWSVKGGAGNTIYF. In DNA form, the CDR3 reads TGTGCCTGGAGTGTAAAGGGGGGAGCTGGAAACACCATATATTTT.

Concerning this clone itself: At the DNA level, this CDR3 is encoded by other sequences in the same sample as well. V is TRBV27 and J is TRBJ1-1; no definite D call. CDR1 and CDR2 (germline): MNHEY, SMNVEV (reference sequence). With 4 bases removed from V and 5 bases from J, the gap between germline ends came to 11 bases. This CDR3 is 13 amino acids long. The CDR3 nucleotides are TGTGCCAGCAGTTCCCTCCCGAATACTGAAGCTTTCTTT. The encoded protein is CASSSLPNTEAFF.

This chain connects TRBV5-6 to TRBJ2-2; TRBD1 matches at 8 bases. The V segment lost 4 bases and the J segment 2 bases; nucleotides outside the gene matches: 7. The CDR3 consists of 16 residues. Germline V gene sequence: CDR1 SGHDT, CDR2 YYEEEE. CDR3 DNA sequence: TGTGCCAGCAGCGCCACAGGGGGATTAAACACCGGGGAGCTGTTTTTT. Translation gives CASSATGGLNTGELFF.

The chain carries TRBV27 and TRBJ2-7; tentatively, D is TRBD1 or TRBD2 (5 bases each). V lost 2 bases and J lost 5, with 22 bases in between. The CDR3 has 17 residues. CDR1 is MNHEY and CDR2 is SMNVEV in the germline V gene (reference sequence). CDR3 in DNA: TGTGCCAGCAGTTTAATAAGGATGGGACCGGGGAGAAACGAGCAGTACTTC. Translating it yields CASSLIRMGPGRNEQYF.

CDR3 protein: CASSQVQATPNTEAFF. CDR3 bases: TGCGCCAGCAGCCAAGTTCAGGCGACACCCAACACTGAAGCTTTCTTT. J is TRBJ1-1 and V is TRBV4-1; no reliable D call. This CDR3 comprises 16 residues. Trimming cost V 1 base and J 2 bases, with 14 bases left between them. Germline CDR1 is MGHRA and CDR2 is YSYEKL.

The CDR3 loop reads CASSSGVAQPQHF. Here the CDR3 DNA reads TGTGCCAGCAGTTCCGGGGTTGCTCAGCCCCAGCATTTT. The rearrangement joins TRBV27 to TRBJ1-5; D is ambiguous. CDR1 MNHEY and CDR2 SMNVEV come from the germline V gene (reference sequence). Trimming left V 4 bases short and J 6 bases short, with 10 bases between. The length of the CDR3 is 13 residues.

The rearrangement links TRBV28 to TRBJ2-7; 8 bases align to TRBD1. The CDR3 sequence is 15 residues long. The V segment lost 4 bases and the J segment 2 bases; nucleotides outside the gene matches: 7. Germline V CDR1 and CDR2: MDHEN, SYDVKM. CDR3 region: CASSSRTGITYEQYF. Here the CDR3 DNA reads TGTGCCAGCAGTTCAAGGACAGGGATAACCTACGAGCAGTACTTC.

The chain has TRBV11-3 and TRBJ2-7; D is possibly TRBD2 (6 bases). From germline, CDR1 is SGHNT and CDR2 YENEEA. The CDR3 covers 13 residues. Trimming shortened V by 4 bases and J by 3 bases, and 10 bases separated the two germline ends. CDR3 DNA sequence: TGTGCCAGCAGCTGGAGGGCGGGCTACGAGCAGTACTTC. This gives the protein CASSWRAGYEQYF. Combining the CDR3 with reference TRBV11-3 and TRBJ2-7 gives the whole variable domain EAGVVQSPRYKIIEKKQPVAFWCNPISGHNTLYWYLQNLGQGPELLIRYENEEAVDDSQLPKDRFSAERLKGVDSTLKIQPAELGDSAVYLCASSWRAGYEQYFGPGTRLTVT.

This rearrangement joins TRBV10-3 to TRBJ2-7; D gene ambiguous. Trimming removed 8 bases from V and 2 bases from J, with 16 bases in between. The CDR3 has 14 residues. Germline V lookup: CDR1 ENHRY, CDR2 SYGVKD. The CDR3 coding sequence is TGTGCCATCCGGTCCCCGGCAGTACCCTACGAGCAGTACTTC. Translation gives CAIRSPAVPYEQYF.

The J gene is TRBJ1-2, the V gene TRBV9, with 7 bases aligning to TRBD1. J lost 0 bases, V lost 0 bases, and 11 bases had no gene match. Germline CDR1 is SGDLS and CDR2 is YYNGEE. The CDR3 consists of 18 residues. The chain's CDR3 is CASSVGIMTGPPNYGYTF. CDR3 nucleotides: TGTGCCAGCAGCGTAGGTATTATGACAGGGCCACCTAACTATGGCTACACCTTC. The variable domain in full, completed from reference TRBV9 and TRBJ1-2, reads DSGVTQTPKHLITATGQRVTLRCSPRSGDLSVYWYQQSLDQGLQFLIQYYNGEERAKGNILERFSAQQFPDLHSELNLSSLELGDSALYFCASSVGIMTGPPNYGYTFGSGTRLTVV.

The chain couples TRBV6-6 to TRBJ1-1; 9 nucleotides match TRBD1. Germline CDR1 reads MNHNY; CDR2 reads SVGAGI (reference sequence). J lost 6 bases, V lost 5 bases, and 10 bases had no gene match. The CDR3 contains 15 residues. The CDR3 DNA reads TGTGCCAGCAGTCAGGGACAGGGAGGGACCCCTGAAGCTTTCTTT. Translation gives CASSQGQGGTPEAFF.

The gene calls are TRBV27 and TRBJ2-5; TRBD2 aligns across 8 bases. Looked up from germline, CDR1 is MNHEY and CDR2 is SMNVEV (reference sequence). The ends lost 5 bases at V and 6 bases at J; junction bases unmatched: 11. The CDR3 totals 15 residues. CDR3 amino acids: CASSAGVAGLQTQYF. CDR3 coding DNA: TGTGCCAGCAGTGCGGGGGTAGCGGGATTGCAGACCCAGTACTTC.

The chain employs TRBV19 and TRBJ1-1, with a tentative D call TRBD1 (5 bases). Looked up from germline, CDR1 is LNHDA and CDR2 is SQIVND (reference sequence). Trimming removed 2 bases at V and 4 bases at J, with 11 bases between. CDR3 size: 14 residues. The CDR3 sequence: CASSIQGRGTEAFF. The CDR3 DNA reads as TGTGCCAGTAGTATACAGGGCCGTGGCACTGAAGCTTTCTTT.

This clone has just a few counts. The rearrangement links TRBV7-9 to TRBJ2-1, with D uncertain. The V end was cut by 7 bases, the J end by 6 bases, with 4 bases between. This CDR3 contains 10 residues. The germline gives CDR1 SEHNR, CDR2 FQNEAQ (reference sequence). In DNA form, the CDR3 reads TGTGCCAGCATGGGCAATGAGCAGTTCTTC. This codes for CASMGNEQFF.

The rearrangement joins TRBV7-8 to TRBJ2-5; perhaps TRBD2 as D (6 bases). The CDR3 contains 15 residues. CDR1 is SGHVS, CDR2 FQNEAQ, per germline. V was shortened by 5 bases and J by 5 bases, with 18 bases between the two germline ends. CDR3 in amino acids: CASSPSTGTGETQYF. The CDR3 nucleotides are TGTGCCAGCAGCCCGAGTACCGGGACTGGGGAGACCCAGTACTTC.

The chain is built from TRBV4-1 and TRBJ2-7, with 9 bases that match TRBD1. The CDR3 has 16 amino acids. Unmatched junction bases numbered 11, after V lost 3 bases and J lost 5 bases. From germline, CDR1 is MGHRA and CDR2 YSYEKL. CDR3 nucleotides: TGCGCCAGCAGCCAGCCACCGGGACAGGGAAGACACGAGCAGTACTTC. This encodes CASSQPPGQGRHEQYF.

The CDR3 nucleotides read TGTGCCACCACCCCAGGTCACTCCTACGAGCAGTACTTC. Its protein is CATTPGHSYEQYF. The V gene is TRBV19, the J gene TRBJ2-7, with D hard to call. Germline CDR1 is LNHDA and CDR2 is SQIVND (reference sequence). V dropped 10 bases and J dropped 0 bases, with 13 bases sitting between them. The CDR3 has 13 amino acids. Using reference TRBV19 and TRBJ2-7 for the parts outside the CDR3, the full variable domain is DGGITQSPKYLFRKEGQNVTLSCEQNLNHDAMYWYRQDPGQGLRLIYYSQIVNDFQKGDIAEGYSVSREKKESFPLTVTSAQKNPTAFYLCATTPGHSYEQYFGPGTRLTVT.

The V gene is TRBV4-1, the J gene TRBJ2-7; 8 bases are a match to TRBD2. The length of the CDR3 is 16 residues. Trimming at V came to 3 bases and at J to 7 bases, leaving 14 bases not matched to a gene. Germline V gene sequence: CDR1 MGHRA, CDR2 YSYEKL. The CDR3 sequence: CASSQYSGSRSGEQYF. The CDR3 DNA sequence: TGCGCCAGCAGCCAGTACAGCGGGAGTCGATCAGGTGAGCAGTACTTC.

This chain connects TRBV10-2 to TRBJ2-7; 9 bases agree with TRBD1. V lost 10 bases and J lost 7; bases outside the gene matches: 5. Germline V gene sequence: CDR1 WSHSY, CDR2 SAAADI. The CDR3 is 11 residues long. Here the CDR3 reads CAIETGGEQYF. In DNA form, the CDR3 reads TGCGCCATTGAGACAGGGGGAGAGCAGTACTTC.

CDR3 protein: CASSYLTGVEAFF. CDR3 bases: TGTGCCAGCAGTTACCTCACAGGGGTTGAAGCTTTCTTT. The J gene is TRBJ1-1, the V gene TRBV6-6; 7 nucleotides match TRBD1. CDR1 is MNHNY, CDR2 SVGAGI, per germline (reference sequence). There are 13 residues in the CDR3. V gave up 2 bases and J gave up 7 bases; unmatched junction bases: 4.

This chain connects TRBV11-2 to TRBJ2-7; the D is unclear. The CDR3 runs to 12 residues. V was trimmed by 5 bases and J by 3 bases, leaving 8 bases between them. The germline V gene encodes CDR1 SGHAT and CDR2 FQNNGV. DNA for the CDR3: TGTGCCAGCAGCCCAGACATCTACGAGCAGTACTTC. Translated, it gives CASSPDIYEQYF.

Regarding this clone: Other DNA variants within this sample encode the same CDR3. The chain combines TRBV7-9 with TRBJ2-7; D gene unclear. There are 14 residues in the CDR3. Germline V lookup: CDR1 SEHNR, CDR2 FQNEAQ (reference sequence). Trimming took off 1 base at V and 2 bases at J, with 9 bases between the two ends. CDR3 sequence (DNA): TGTGCCAGCAGCTTAGTGGGAACAACCTACGAGCAGTACTTC. This codes for CASSLVGTTYEQYF.

This clone was seen only once. The chain recombines TRBV30 with TRBJ2-7, with unresolved D. The CDR3 has 13 amino acids. Per germline, CDR1 GTSNPN and CDR2 SVGIG (reference sequence). Deletions cut 3 bases from V and 5 bases from J, with 14 bases between. CDR3 sequence: CAWSATNRDEQYF. CDR3 nucleotide sequence: TGTGCCTGGAGCGCGACGAACCGGGACGAGCAGTACTTC.

The V gene is TRBV27, the J gene TRBJ2-1; 11 positions agree with TRBD2. The CDR3 covers 16 residues. Germline V gene sequence: CDR1 MNHEY, CDR2 SMNVEV (reference sequence). V lost 6 bases and J lost 8; bases outside the gene matches: 12. This CDR3 reads CASSLITSGSGYEQFF. The CDR3 DNA follows: TGTGCCAGCAGCCTGATAACTAGCGGGAGCGGGTATGAGCAGTTCTTC.

V gene TRBV7-2 combines with J gene TRBJ2-7, with a possible D match to TRBD2 (5 bases). V was shortened by 5 bases and J by 7 bases, with 15 bases between the two germline ends. This CDR3 contains 13 residues. Germline V gene data show CDR1 as SGHTA and CDR2 as FQGNSA. In nucleotides, the CDR3 is TGTGCCAGCAGCACAATTACCTCGGGGGAGCAGTACTTC. This sequence encodes CASSTITSGEQYF.

The gene calls are TRBV15 and TRBJ1-4; tentative D call: TRBD1 (5 bases). Germline CDR1 and CDR2: LNHNV and YYDKDF (reference sequence). The CDR3 contains 15 residues. The V gene lost 3 bases and the J gene lost 0 bases, with 8 bases spanning the gap. The CDR3 region has the DNA TGTGCCACCAGCAGCGGGACGTCAACTAATGAAAAACTGTTTTTT. Protein product: CATSSGTSTNEKLFF.

V and J are TRBV19 and TRBJ1-1, with D unresolved. The CDR3 spans 13 residues. Trimming took off 5 bases at V and 4 bases at J, with 11 bases between the two ends. Germline values: CDR1 LNHDA, CDR2 SQIVND (reference sequence). CDR3 region: CASSVNWGTEAFF. CDR3 sequence (DNA): TGTGCCAGTAGTGTAAATTGGGGCACTGAAGCTTTCTTT.

The rearrangement joins TRBV11-2 to TRBJ2-7, with D perhaps TRBD1 (5 bases). The CDR3 consists of 15 residues. Germline V gene sequence: CDR1 SGHAT, CDR2 FQNNGV. With 1 base removed from V and 2 bases from J, the gap between germline ends came to 12 bases. The CDR3: CASSLVTGRTYEQYF. The CDR3 DNA follows: TGTGCCAGCAGCTTAGTAACAGGAAGAACCTACGAGCAGTACTTC.